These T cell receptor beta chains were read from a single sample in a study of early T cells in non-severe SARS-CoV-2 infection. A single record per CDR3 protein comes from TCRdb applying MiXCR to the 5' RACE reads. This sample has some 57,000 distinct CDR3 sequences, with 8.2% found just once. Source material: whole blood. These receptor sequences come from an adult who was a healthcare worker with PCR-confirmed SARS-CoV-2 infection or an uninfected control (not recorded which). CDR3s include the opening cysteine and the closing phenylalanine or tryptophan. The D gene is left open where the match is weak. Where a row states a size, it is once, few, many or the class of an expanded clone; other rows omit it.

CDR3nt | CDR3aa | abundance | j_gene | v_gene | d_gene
TGTGCCAGCAGTTTGGGAAAGGGATCCCTGGGCCATGAGCAGTTCTTC | CASSLGKGSLGHEQFF | few | TRBJ2-1 | TRBV12-3/TRBV12-4 | .
TGTGCCAGCAGTCCAGGTTATGGGGCCAACGTCCTGACTTTC | CASSPGYGANVLTF | few | TRBJ2-6 | TRBV2 | .
TGTGCCAGCTCCCACTCCTACAATGAGCAGTTCTTC | CASSHSYNEQFF | . | TRBJ2-1 | TRBV11-2 | .
TGTGCCAGCAGCTTAGCTGGCCTCCTGAATGAGCAGTTCTTC | CASSLAGLLNEQFF | few | TRBJ2-1 | TRBV7-6 | .
TGCGCCAGCAGCTCCGGGACTAGCGCCTTGGGTTACAATGAGCAGTTCTTC | CASSSGTSALGYNEQFF | few | TRBJ2-1 | TRBV5-1 | TRBD2
TGTGCCAGCAGCCCTGGGAACAGCGGGGGGGCGGAGACCCAGTACTTC | CASSPGNSGGAETQYF | once | TRBJ2-5 | TRBV9 | TRBD2
TGCGCCAGCAGCTTCGGAATCGGACAGGACTATGGCTACACCTTC | CASSFGIGQDYGYTF | few | TRBJ1-2 | TRBV5-1 | TRBD1
TGTGCCAGCACCCGACTAGCGGGGGGGGCCTACGAGCAGTACTTC | CASTRLAGGAYEQYF | many | TRBJ2-7 | TRBV27 | TRBD2
TGCAGTGCCAGGGGGGCTCCTCCCCCCTACGAGCAGTACTTC | CSARGAPPPYEQYF | . | TRBJ2-7 | TRBV20-1 | .
TGTGCCAGCAGTGACGATGGACGGAATGGCTACACCTTC | CASSDDGRNGYTF | few | TRBJ1-2 | TRBV6-4 | .
TGTGCCAGCAGTATAGGGGGGAGCTCGATAGATACGCAGTATTTT | CASSIGGSSIDTQYF | . | TRBJ2-3 | TRBV12-3/TRBV12-4 | .
TGCAGTGCTAGAGGGACTAGCGGGGCCAGGGCCTACGAGCAGTACTTC | CSARGTSGARAYEQYF | . | TRBJ2-7 | TRBV20-1 | TRBD2
TGCAGCGTTGTTCGTGACAGTTCACCCGAGCAGTACTTC | CSVVRDSSPEQYF | few | TRBJ2-7 | TRBV29-1 | .
TGTGCCAGCAGCCAAACCTCCGGGACAGGTCGAACCTTC | CASSQTSGTGRTF | many | TRBJ1-2 | TRBV12-3/TRBV12-4 | TRBD1
TGTGCCAGCAGCCTTTCCACGGCATTTGACACCGGGGAGCTGTTTTTT | CASSLSTAFDTGELFF | . | TRBJ2-2 | TRBV3-2 | .
TGTGCCACCAGTGTAGGGGATGAGCAGTTCTTC | CATSVGDEQFF | many | TRBJ2-1 | TRBV24-1 | .
TGTGCCAGCAGCCGACAGGGGACGGCAACTAATGAAAAACTGTTTTTT | CASSRQGTATNEKLFF | . | TRBJ1-4 | TRBV7-9 | TRBD1
TGTGCCAGCAGCAAAGGGGGCTCTGGAAACACCATATATTTT | CASSKGGSGNTIYF | many | TRBJ1-3 | TRBV21-1 | .
TGTGCCAGCAGCTCGAGGGGGGTCCCCAAAAGCTCCTACAATGAGCAGTTCTTC | CASSSRGVPKSSYNEQFF | few | TRBJ2-1 | TRBV11-2 | .
TGTGCCAGCAGTTTACAGGGGGGGCACTACGAGCAGTACTTC | CASSLQGGHYEQYF | many | TRBJ2-7 | TRBV28 | .
TGCAGTGCTAGAGGAAACGTAGGGTATGGCTACACCTTC | CSARGNVGYGYTF | many | TRBJ1-2 | TRBV20-1 | .
TGCAGTGCGGGACTAGCGGGAGTGGCCTACGAGCAGTACTTC | CSAGLAGVAYEQYF | . | TRBJ2-7 | TRBV20-1 | TRBD2
TGCAGTGCTAGAGGTTCGAGGGCCGGTGAGCAGTTCTTC | CSARGSRAGEQFF | many | TRBJ2-1 | TRBV20-1 | .
TGTGCCACTAAGGGTACGGCATTCAATGAGCAGTTCTTC | CATKGTAFNEQFF | few | TRBJ2-1 | TRBV10-3 | .
TGCAGTGCTCCCAAGCGGGGGGATTTAAACATTCAGTACTTC | CSAPKRGDLNIQYF | many | TRBJ2-4 | TRBV20-1 | TRBD2
TGTGCCAGCAGCCAAGAACAACAGGCCGGCTACAATGAGCAGTTCTTC | CASSQEQQAGYNEQFF | . | TRBJ2-1 | TRBV4-2 | .